The text below deals with one TCR beta chain. Its ends do not fully match the called genes, so a read error is possible. Using immunoSEQ multiplex PCR, the repertoire was profiled, and TCRdb retains in-frame clones only, with some absent. The sample consists of 130,000 or so clones, 60% to 80% of them appearing once. The source of the sample is a study of cytotoxic CD8 clonotypes in ibrutinib-treated CLL. The CDR3 sequence is 14 residues long. Per germline, CDR1 SSHAT and CDR2 FNYEAQ (reference sequence). The TCR comes from a human donor with chronic lymphocytic leukemia. The J gene is TRBJ2-3, the V gene TRBV7-7; D is unresolved. The sample here was PBMCs, taken after 12 months of ibrutinib treatment. DNA for the CDR3: TGTGCTAGCAGCTTATTGGAAGGGATAGATACGCAGTATTTT. Translated: CASSLLEGIDTQYF.